The clone carrying this TCR beta chain came up a few times. Its cognate antigen is unknown. The data are from a study of beta chain features in type 1 diabetes. The CDR3 has 14 amino acids. The germline V gene has CDR1 SGDLS and CDR2 YYNGEE. V was cut by 0 bases and J by 0 bases, with 6 bases left in between. Blood was collected once per donor into heparin, averaging about 116 mL. Study-wide findings and caveats: When VDJ junctions were examined, type 1 diabetes patients showed fewer insertions and more deletions. Researchers could not determine here whether HLA type influences TCRB rearrangement. A PCR bias possibly favoring shorter templates would apply equally to patients and controls.

Isolated RNA was reverse transcribed in full, so expressed TCRB transcripts were sequenced. Clones were read by immunoSEQ multiplex PCR, and TCRdb kept only the in-frame ones, dropping some. The table includes a few hundred thousand clones, 27% detected once. The sequenced sample was central memory CD4+ T cells from blood. The receptor was isolated from a young man in good health. The gene calls are TRBV9 and TRBJ2-5, with D unresolved. CDR3 nucleotide sequence: TGTGCCAGCAGCGTAGGGGGATACCAAGAGACCCAGTACTTC. Translated: CASSVGGYQETQYF. The variable domain in full, with the rest retrieved from reference TRBV9 and TRBJ2-5, is DSGVTQTPKHLITATGQRVTLRCSPRSGDLSVYWYQQSLDQGLQFLIQYYNGEERAKGNILERFSAQQFPDLHSELNLSSLELGDSALYFCASSVGGYQETQYFGPGTRLLVL.